This TCR beta chain was identified during a study of cytomegalovirus exposure and HLA in healthy donors. Points from the study as a whole: Some public TCRs appeared in many individuals, while most sequences were rare. CMV serostatus was the sole immune exposure information available. After further analysis at a later stage, roughly 15,000 TCR beta sequences were associated with HLA alleles at 0.05 false discovery rate.

About this clone itself: Antigen unknown.

PCR amplification relied on 60 Vbeta primers (plus 13 Jbeta primers). Using immunoSEQ multiplex PCR, the repertoire was profiled, and TCRdb retains in-frame clones only, with some absent. Among 50,000 to 70,000 clones listed, 60% to 65% were seen once. Sequencing was done on a sample of PBMCs. The source of this sequence is a man aged 25-40 years in good health and CMV-seronegative.

This CDR3 reads CASRTGLAGRTDTQYF. DNA for the CDR3: TGTGCCAGCAGAACGGGACTAGCGGGGCGCACAGATACGCAGTATTTT. This chain joins TRBV2 and TRBJ2-3; 13 bases fit TRBD2. V shed 6 bases, J shed 1 base, and the junction held 4 bases outside the gene matches. Germline V CDR1 and CDR2: SNHLY, FYNNEI. The CDR3 covers 16 residues.